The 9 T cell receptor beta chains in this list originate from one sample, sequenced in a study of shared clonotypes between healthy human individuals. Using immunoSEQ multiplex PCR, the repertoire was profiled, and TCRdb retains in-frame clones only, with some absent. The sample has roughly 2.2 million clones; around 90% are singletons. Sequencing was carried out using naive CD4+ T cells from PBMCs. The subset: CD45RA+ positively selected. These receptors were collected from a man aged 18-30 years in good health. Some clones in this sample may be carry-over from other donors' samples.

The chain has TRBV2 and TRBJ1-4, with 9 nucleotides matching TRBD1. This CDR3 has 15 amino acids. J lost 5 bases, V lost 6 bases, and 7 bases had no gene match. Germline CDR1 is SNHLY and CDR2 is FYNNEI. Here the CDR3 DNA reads TGTGCCAGCAGAACGAACAGGGGGCAGAATGAAAAACTGTTTTTT. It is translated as CASRTNRGQNEKLFF. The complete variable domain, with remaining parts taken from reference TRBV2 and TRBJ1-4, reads EPEVTQTPSHQVTQMGQEVILRCVPISNHLYFYWYRQILGQKVEFLVSFYNNEISEKSEIFDDQFSVERPDGSNFTLKIRSTKLEDSAMYFCASRTNRGQNEKLFFGSGTQLSVL.

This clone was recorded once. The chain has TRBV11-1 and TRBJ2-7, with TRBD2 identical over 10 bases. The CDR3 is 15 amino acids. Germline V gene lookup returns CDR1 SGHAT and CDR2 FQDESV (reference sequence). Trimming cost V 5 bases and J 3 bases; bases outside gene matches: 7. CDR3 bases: TGTGCCAGCAGCCCTCTAGCGGGAGAGCTCTACGAGCAGTACTTC. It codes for CASSPLAGELYEQYF.

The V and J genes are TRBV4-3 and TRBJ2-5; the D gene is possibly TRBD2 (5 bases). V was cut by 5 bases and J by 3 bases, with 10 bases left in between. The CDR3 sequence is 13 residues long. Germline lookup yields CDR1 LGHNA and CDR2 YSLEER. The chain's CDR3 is CASSAGAEETQYF. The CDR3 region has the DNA TGCGCCAGCAGCGCCGGAGCGGAAGAGACCCAGTACTTC.

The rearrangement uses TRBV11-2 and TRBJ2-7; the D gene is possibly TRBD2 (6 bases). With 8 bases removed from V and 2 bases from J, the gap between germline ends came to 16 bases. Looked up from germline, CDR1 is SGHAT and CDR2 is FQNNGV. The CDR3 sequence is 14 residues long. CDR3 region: CASSNAGFTYEQYF. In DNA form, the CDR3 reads TGTGCCAGCTCAAACGCGGGGTTTACCTACGAGCAGTACTTC. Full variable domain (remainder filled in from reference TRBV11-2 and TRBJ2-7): EAGVAQSPRYKIIEKRQSVAFWCNPISGHATLYWYQQILGQGPKLLIQFQNNGVVDDSQLPKDRFSAERLKGVDSTLKIQPAKLEDSAVYLCASSNAGFTYEQYFGPGTRLTVT.

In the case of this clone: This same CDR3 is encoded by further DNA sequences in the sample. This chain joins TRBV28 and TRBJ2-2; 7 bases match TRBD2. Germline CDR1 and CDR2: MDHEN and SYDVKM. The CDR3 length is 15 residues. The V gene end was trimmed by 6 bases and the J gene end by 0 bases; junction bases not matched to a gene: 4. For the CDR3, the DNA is TGTGCCAGCAGCCCCGGACTAGCGAACACCGGGGAGCTGTTTTTT. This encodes CASSPGLANTGELFF.

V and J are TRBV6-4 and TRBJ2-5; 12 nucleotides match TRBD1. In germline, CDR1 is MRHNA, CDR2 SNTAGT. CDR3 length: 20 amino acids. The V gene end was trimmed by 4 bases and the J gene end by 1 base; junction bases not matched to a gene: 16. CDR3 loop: CASSGFSGTGGLPPQETQYF. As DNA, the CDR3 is TGTGCCAGCAGTGGATTTTCCGGGACAGGGGGCCTCCCGCCCCAAGAGACCCAGTACTTC.

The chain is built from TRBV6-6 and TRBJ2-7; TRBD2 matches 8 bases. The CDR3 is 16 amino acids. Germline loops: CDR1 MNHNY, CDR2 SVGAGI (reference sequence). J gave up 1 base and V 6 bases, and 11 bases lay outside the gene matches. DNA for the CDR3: TGTGCCAGCAGGGGAGTAGCGGGGTCCATTTCCTACGAGCAGTACTTC. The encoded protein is CASRGVAGSISYEQYF.

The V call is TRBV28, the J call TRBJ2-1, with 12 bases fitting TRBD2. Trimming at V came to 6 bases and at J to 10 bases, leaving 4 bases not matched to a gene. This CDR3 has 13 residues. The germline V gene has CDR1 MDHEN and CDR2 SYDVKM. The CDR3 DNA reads TGTGCCAGCAGAACTGGACTAGCGGGAGAGCAGTTCTTC. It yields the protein CASRTGLAGEQFF.

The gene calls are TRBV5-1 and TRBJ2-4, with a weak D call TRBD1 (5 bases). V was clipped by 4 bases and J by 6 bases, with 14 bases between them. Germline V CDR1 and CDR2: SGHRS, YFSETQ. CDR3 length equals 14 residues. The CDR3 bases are TGCGCCAGCAGCCCTGACAGTATCGGAAACATTCAGTACTTC. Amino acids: CASSPDSIGNIQYF.